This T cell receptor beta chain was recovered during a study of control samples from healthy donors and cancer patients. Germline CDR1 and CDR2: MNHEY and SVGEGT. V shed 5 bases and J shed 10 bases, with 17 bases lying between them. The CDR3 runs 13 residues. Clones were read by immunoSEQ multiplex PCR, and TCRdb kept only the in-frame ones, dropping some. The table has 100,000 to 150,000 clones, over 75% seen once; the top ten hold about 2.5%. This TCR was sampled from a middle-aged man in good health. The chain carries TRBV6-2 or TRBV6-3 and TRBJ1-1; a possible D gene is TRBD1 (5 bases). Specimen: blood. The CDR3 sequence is CASSHRDVEAAFF. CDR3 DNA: TGTGCCAGCAGTCACCGGGACGTCGAGGCAGCTTTCTTT.